This T cell receptor (beta chain) appears in the sequencing data of a study of blood T cells in healthy people across ages. Study results and limitations: Higher diversity, along with more naive CD4+ cells, distinguished long-lived donors from aged donors. The fall in TCR beta diversity per million T cells was roughly linear with age.

With regard to this clonotype: No antigen is known for it.

This CDR3 is 15 amino acids long. V lost 6 bases, J lost 4 bases, and 9 bases stayed unmatched. It was with a sample-barcoded 5' primer and a J-beta primer mix that a second PCR of about 6 to 12 cycles was run. MiXCR, applied by TCRdb to the 5' RACE reads, yields one record per CDR3 protein. This sample has about 600,000 distinct CDR3 sequences, with 40% to 55% found just once. Sample: blood. The rearrangement joins TRBV12-3 or TRBV12-4 to TRBJ1-2, with 9 bases aligning to TRBD1. This sequence was found in a man older than 75 in good health. The CDR3 here is CASRRGQGAVYGYTF. DNA of the CDR3: TGTGCCAGCAGGAGGGGACAGGGCGCGGTCTATGGCTACACCTTC.